These 24 T cell receptor beta chains were all obtained from the same sample, sequenced in a study of T cell changes during pregnancy in multiple sclerosis. Only in-frame clones appear in the TCRdb table, and some are missing; sequencing was by immunoSEQ multiplex PCR. The profile covers 50,000 to 60,000 clones, with about nine tenths appearing a single time and around 0.29% taken by the ten largest. The starting material was CD4+ T cells from peripheral blood mononuclear cells, obtained in the second trimester of pregnancy. The receptor source for this set is a female donor with multiple sclerosis, enrolled in a pregnancy study.

The chain combines TRBV9 with TRBJ1-5; D might be TRBD1 (6 bases). Germline V gene data show CDR1 as SGDLS and CDR2 as YYNGEE. Trimming shortened V by 0 bases and J by 3 bases, and 10 bases separated the two germline ends. The CDR3 has 15 amino acids. CDR3 sequence (DNA): TGTGCCAGCAGCGTAGCAGGACAGACCAATCAGCCCCAGCATTTT. Encoded protein: CASSVAGQTNQPQHF.

The chain recombines TRBV5-4 with TRBJ2-7, with D possibly TRBD1 on 6 matching bases. The ends were cut back, 5 bases at V and 4 bases at J, with 22 bases in the middle. Germline V CDR1 and CDR2: SGHNT, YYREEE (reference sequence). This CDR3 contains 16 residues. The CDR3 reads CASSTGSDRSLYEQYF. The CDR3 nucleotides read TGTGCCAGCAGTACGGGATCCGACAGGTCCTTATACGAGCAGTACTTC.

CDR3 residues: CASSLNRFNQPQHF. DNA for the CDR3: TGTGCCAGCAGCTTAAACAGGTTCAATCAGCCCCAGCATTTT. This sequence joins TRBV7-2 and TRBJ1-5; the D gene is possibly TRBD1 (5 bases). The germline V gene encodes CDR1 SGHTA and CDR2 FQGNSA. V lost 2 bases and J lost 3, with 8 bases in between. There are 14 residues in the CDR3.

The rearrangement uses TRBV11-2 and TRBJ2-2; TRBD1 might be the D (5 bases). CDR1 is SGHAT, CDR2 FQNNGV, per germline. The germline V and J ends were trimmed by 2 bases and 1 base, with 8 bases remaining between them. This CDR3 is 15 amino acids long. In DNA, the CDR3 is TGTGCCAGCAGCTTACGACAGCAGAACACCGGGGAGCTGTTTTTT. Protein sequence: CASSLRQQNTGELFF.

The chain has TRBV7-9 and TRBJ2-7; 9 bases are shared with TRBD2. Per germline, CDR1 SEHNR and CDR2 FQNEAQ (reference sequence). The CDR3 runs to 13 residues. With V trimmed by 7 bases and J by 1 base, 2 bases remained unmatched. The CDR3: CASKLAGSYEQYF. In DNA, the CDR3 is TGTGCCAGCAAACTAGCGGGTTCCTACGAGCAGTACTTC.

The V call is TRBV25-1, the J call TRBJ1-2, with 7 bases identical to TRBD1. CDR1 and CDR2 (germline): MGHDK, SYGVNS. The CDR3 is made up of 14 amino acids. With V trimmed by 3 bases and J by 4 bases, 5 bases remained unmatched. This chain's CDR3 is CASSEPGQPYGYTF. CDR3 in DNA: TGTGCCAGCAGTGAGCCGGGACAGCCCTATGGCTACACCTTC.

The chain carries TRBV5-1 and TRBJ1-1, with a tentative D call TRBD1 (5 bases). V shed 4 bases and J shed 1 base, with 8 bases lying between them. The CDR3 sequence is 13 residues long. Germline assignment: CDR1 SGHRS and CDR2 YFSETQ. Here the CDR3 DNA reads TGCGCCAGCAGCCAACAGGAGAACACTGAAGCTTTCTTT. Residues: CASSQQENTEAFF. The entire variable domain, with the rest obtained from reference TRBV5-1 and TRBJ1-1, is as follows: KAGVTQTPRYLIKTRGQQVTLSCSPISGHRSVSWYQQTPGQGLQFLFEYFSETQRNKGNFPGRFSGRQFSNSRSEMNVSTLELGDSALYLCASSQQENTEAFFGQGTRLTVV.

This clone was counted only a few times. The chain joins TRBV4-2 to TRBJ2-7, with D possibly matching TRBD2 (5 bases). Germline CDR1 and CDR2: LGHNA and YNFKEQ. Trimming left V 0 bases short and J 3 bases short, with 6 bases between. The CDR3 contains 13 residues. CDR3 nucleotides: TGTGCCAGCAGCCAAGAGCGGGTCTACGAGCAGTACTTC. Residues: CASSQERVYEQYF.

The chain couples TRBV14 to TRBJ1-1, with 10 bases that match TRBD1. The CDR3 loop spans 16 amino acids. Germline values: CDR1 SGHDN, CDR2 FVKESK. V gave up 2 bases and J gave up 6 bases; unmatched junction bases: 9. This chain's CDR3 is CASSQHPGQGNSEAFF. CDR3 DNA sequence: TGTGCCAGCAGCCAACACCCGGGACAGGGGAATTCTGAAGCTTTCTTT.

The rearrangement links TRBV30 to TRBJ2-3; 7 bases align to TRBD2. The germline V gene encodes CDR1 GTSNPN and CDR2 SVGIG (reference sequence). V was clipped by 1 base and J by 3 bases; unmatched bases: 7. The CDR3 spans 15 residues. The CDR3 DNA reads as TGTGCCTGGAGTGAAGGGAGCGGGGTAACAGATACGCAGTATTTT. This encodes CAWSEGSGVTDTQYF. Variable domain in full (rest from reference TRBV30 and TRBJ2-3): SQTIHQWPATLVQPVGSPLSLECTVEGTSNPNLYWYRQAAGRGLQLLFYSVGIGQISSEVPQNLSASRPQDRQFILSSKKLLLSDSGFYLCAWSEGSGVTDTQYFGPGTRLTVL.

The chain is built from TRBV5-1 and TRBJ1-1; D perhaps matches TRBD1 (6 bases). Germline CDR1 reads SGHRS; CDR2 reads YFSETQ. The CDR3 length is 14 residues. Trimming shortened V by 0 bases and J by 6 bases, and 12 bases separated the two germline ends. The CDR3 nucleotides are TGCGCCAGCAGCTTGGAACGTTGGGGGCCTGAAGCTTTCTTT. Translation gives CASSLERWGPEAFF.

This clone occurred once. This rearrangement joins TRBV2 to TRBJ1-2; the match to TRBD1 covers 9 bases. The germline V gene encodes CDR1 SNHLY and CDR2 FYNNEI. The J segment lost 0 bases and the V segment lost 4 bases, leaving 3 bases of the junction unmatched. The CDR3 consists of 15 residues. The CDR3 here is CASSGGTGPNYGYTF. Here the CDR3 DNA reads TGTGCCAGCAGTGGTGGGACAGGGCCTAACTATGGCTACACCTTC.

V gene TRBV7-8 combines with J gene TRBJ1-1, with 9 nucleotides matching TRBD1. After removal of 6 bases from V and 7 bases from J, the junction contained 12 bases not matched to a gene. CDR1 is SGHVS, CDR2 FQNEAQ, per germline. The CDR3 has 15 residues. This CDR3 is CASRLGTGKSGEAFF. In DNA, the CDR3 is TGTGCCAGCAGACTAGGGACAGGGAAGAGTGGTGAAGCTTTCTTT.

The rearrangement joins TRBV6-1 to TRBJ1-1, with 8 bases matching TRBD1. V shed 4 bases, J shed 0 bases, and the junction held 4 bases outside the gene matches. The CDR3 extends over 15 amino acids. In germline, CDR1 is MNHNS, CDR2 SASEGT. CDR3 residues: CASSGQGAVNTEAFF. The CDR3, as DNA: TGTGCCAGCAGTGGGCAGGGGGCGGTGAACACTGAAGCTTTCTTT.

The chain is built from TRBV5-6 and TRBJ1-5; perhaps TRBD1 as D (5 bases). The germline V gene has CDR1 SGHDT and CDR2 YYEEEE. The CDR3 consists of 12 residues. V lost 2 bases, J lost 7 bases, and 7 bases lay in between. CDR3 region: CASSFWGQPQHF. CDR3 nucleotides: TGTGCCAGCAGCTTCTGGGGCCAGCCCCAGCATTTT.

This clone was recorded once. CDR3 nucleotide sequence: TGTGCCAGCAGCTGGCGGAATCACAGGGGGGGTATGAACACTGAAGCTTTCTTT. This gives the protein CASSWRNHRGGMNTEAFF. This rearrangement joins TRBV5-4 to TRBJ1-1; TRBD1 agrees at 8 bases. The CDR3 contains 18 residues. In germline, CDR1 is SGHNT, CDR2 YYREEE (reference sequence). Trimming removed 3 bases from V and 0 bases from J; junction bases left unmatched: 13.

The chain links TRBV28 to TRBJ2-7; D may be TRBD2 (7 bases). Germline V gene sequence: CDR1 MDHEN, CDR2 SYDVKM. The CDR3 runs 15 residues. Trimming left V 3 bases short and J 7 bases short, with 19 bases between. The CDR3 region is CASSFGGGRGGEQYF. The CDR3 coding sequence is TGTGCCAGCAGTTTTGGCGGGGGCCGAGGGGGGGAGCAGTACTTC.

This clone was observed a single time. The chain combines TRBV6-1 with TRBJ1-2, with D tentatively TRBD1 (5 bases). Per the germline V gene, CDR1 is MNHNS and CDR2 is SASEGT. The CDR3 has 15 amino acids. Trimming took off 3 bases at V and 2 bases at J, with 13 bases between the two ends. The CDR3 protein is CASSEVGRANYGYTF. CDR3 DNA sequence: TGTGCCAGCAGTGAGGTGGGCAGGGCGAACTATGGCTACACCTTC.

V and J are TRBV14 and TRBJ2-1, with 13 nucleotides matching TRBD2. The germline gives CDR1 SGHDN, CDR2 FVKESK. Unmatched junction bases numbered 9, after V lost 3 bases and J lost 7 bases. The CDR3 is 17 amino acids. CDR3 DNA: TGTGCCAGCAGCCACTATTTGACTAGCGGGGGGTTAAATGAGCAGTTCTTC. This codes for CASSHYLTSGGLNEQFF. The whole variable domain, filled in from reference TRBV14 and TRBJ2-1, reads EAGVTQFPSHSVIEKGQTVTLRCDPISGHDNLYWYRRVMGKEIKFLLHFVKESKQDESGMPNNRFLAERTGGTYSTLKVQPAELEDSGVYFCASSHYLTSGGLNEQFFGPGTRLTVL.

The V gene is TRBV5-6, the J gene TRBJ2-7; 11 nucleotides align to TRBD2. V gave up 4 bases and J gave up 0 bases; unmatched junction bases: 15. The CDR3 spans 19 residues. Germline CDR1 and CDR2: SGHDT and YYEEEE. CDR3 nucleotides: TGTGCCAGCAGCGATGGGGGGGGACTAGCGGCCGGTGCCTCCTACGAGCAGTACTTC. Translating it yields CASSDGGGLAAGASYEQYF.

This chain joins TRBV6-1 and TRBJ1-1; D possibly corresponds to TRBD1 (5 bases). This CDR3 is 14 amino acids long. In germline, CDR1 is MNHNS, CDR2 SASEGT. The V gene lost 1 base and the J gene lost 0 bases, with 6 bases spanning the gap. The DNA for the CDR3 is TGTGCCAGCAGTGAAGTCAGGGTGAACACTGAAGCTTTCTTT. It yields the protein CASSEVRVNTEAFF.

The V call is TRBV5-1, the J call TRBJ2-2; D is unresolved. This CDR3 has 14 residues. Germline lookup yields CDR1 SGHRS and CDR2 YFSETQ. Trimming removed 5 bases from V and 4 bases from J, with 12 bases in between. For the CDR3, the DNA is TGCGCCAGCAGTGGAGCGTCTGGCACCGGGGAGCTGTTTTTT. Translating it yields CASSGASGTGELFF.

The rearrangement links TRBV27 to TRBJ1-1; 8 nucleotides line up with TRBD1. With 6 bases clipped from V and 1 base from J, the junction kept 4 bases outside the gene matches. Germline V CDR1 and CDR2: MNHEY, SMNVEV (reference sequence). CDR3 length: 14 residues. The DNA of the CDR3 is TGTGCCAGCAGATCAGGGGGCACGAACACTGAAGCTTTCTTT. Encoded protein: CASRSGGTNTEAFF.

The V call is TRBV7-2, the J call TRBJ1-2, with TRBD1 as a possible D gene (6 bases). The CDR3 is 12 residues long. Germline loops: CDR1 SGHTA, CDR2 FQGNSA. Trimming cost V 6 bases and J 5 bases, with 10 bases left between them. This CDR3 is CASRRDTYGYTF. The CDR3 DNA reads as TGTGCCAGCAGGAGGGACACTTATGGCTACACCTTC.